Listed below are T cell receptor beta chains from one sample, sequenced in a study of OX40 agonist ivuxolimab in advanced cancers. Clones were sequenced by immunoSEQ multiplex PCR, and TCRdb holds only the in-frame ones, with some missing. This repertoire shows around 40,000 clones, roughly 90% found once; its top ten account for 8.5% to 10%. The sample here was CD4+ or CD8+ T cells sorted from blood, taken in a trial of the OX40 agonist ivuxolimab. The receptors shown here come from an adult with an advanced solid tumor such as melanoma, head and neck, liver or kidney cancer. CDR3s include the opening cysteine and the closing phenylalanine or tryptophan. The D gene is left open where the match is weak. Clone sizes are given selectively: once, few, many, or a class where the clone is expanded.

TRBJ2-7 | - | TRBD2 | TRBV2 | CASRWTSGRHEQYF | TGTGCCAGCAGGTGGACTAGCGGGAGGCACGAGCAGTACTTC
TRBJ1-1 | medium-sized | - | TRBV13 | CASSLTVNTEAFF | TGTGCCAGCAGTCTCACAGTGAACACTGAAGCTTTCTTT
TRBJ2-3 | - | TRBD2 | TRBV4-1 | CASSQKSLAVLTDTQYF | TGCGCCAGCAGCCAAAAGAGCCTAGCGGTGCTCACAGATACGCAGTATTTT
TRBJ2-1 | - | TRBD1 | TRBV5-1 | CASSLYPGTGFNEQFF | TGCGCCAGCAGCTTGTACCCCGGGACAGGGTTCAATGAGCAGTTCTTC
TRBJ2-1 | - | TRBD2 | TRBV30 | CAWSSGREINEQFF | TGTGCCTGGAGTAGCGGGCGGGAGATAAATGAGCAGTTCTTC
TRBJ1-5 | - | - | TRBV28 | CASSFGGNQPQHF | TGTGCCAGCAGTTTCGGGGGCAATCAGCCCCAGCATTTT
TRBJ2-2 | - | TRBD2 | TRBV2 | CASRGTSGSHGELFF | TGTGCCAGCCGTGGGACTAGCGGGAGTCACGGGGAGCTGTTTTTT
TRBJ1-1 | - | - | TRBV9 | CASSVEVNTEAFF | TGTGCCAGCAGCGTAGAAGTGAACACTGAAGCTTTCTTT
TRBJ2-1 | once | TRBD2 | TRBV5-4 | CASSPSGVNEQFF | TGTGCCAGCAGCCCTAGCGGAGTCAATGAGCAGTTCTTC
TRBJ2-7 | - | - | TRBV5-6 | CASSLQGGSPYEQYF | TGTGCCAGCAGCTTGCAAGGCGGGTCCCCCTACGAGCAGTACTTC
TRBJ2-7 | - | - | TRBV27 | CASSLKGWSRYEQYF | TGTGCCAGCAGTTTAAAAGGGTGGAGTCGGTACGAGCAGTACTTC
TRBJ2-1 | - | - | TRBV6-5 | CASSSTNEQFF | TGTGCCAGCAGTTCTACCAATGAGCAGTTCTTC
TRBJ1-2 | - | - | TRBV28 | CASTPGRGTNYGYTF | TGTGCCAGCACTCCGGGCCGAGGTACTAACTATGGCTACACCTTC
TRBJ2-3 | - | TRBD2 | TRBV4-1 | CASSWPGTSGSMTDTQYF | TGCGCCAGCAGCTGGCCCGGGACTAGCGGGAGTATGACAGATACGCAGTATTTT
TRBJ2-7 | - | TRBD1 | TRBV27 | CASSSAGTGYYEQYF | TGTGCCAGCAGTTCGGCCGGGACAGGCTACTACGAGCAGTACTTC
TRBJ2-1 | - | - | TRBV15 | CATSRPLTRSDNEQFF | TGTGCCACCAGCAGACCTCTTACTAGAAGTGACAATGAGCAGTTCTTC
TRBJ2-7 | - | - | TRBV5-8 | CASSLETLAPHEQYF | TGTGCCAGCAGCTTGGAGACCCTGGCGCCCCACGAGCAGTACTTC
TRBJ2-7 | - | - | TRBV6-5 | CASSYEGTYEQYF | TGTGCCAGCAGTTACGAGGGGACTTACGAGCAGTACTTC
TRBJ1-1 | - | - | TRBV12-5 | CASGFSASNTEAFF | TGTGCTAGTGGTTTCAGCGCTTCAAACACTGAAGCTTTCTTT
TRBJ1-1 | once | TRBD1 | TRBV6-5 | CASSLGQMNTEAFF | TGTGCCAGCAGCTTGGGACAGATGAACACTGAAGCTTTCTTT
TRBJ1-6 | - | - | TRBV29-1 | CSVRDDNSPLHF | TGCAGCGTCCGGGATGATAATTCACCCCTCCACTTT
TRBJ1-5 | - | - | TRBV28 | CASSWTMGNQPQHF | TGTGCCAGCAGTTGGACGATGGGGAATCAGCCCCAGCATTTT
TRBJ1-5 | - | - | TRBV7-9 | CASTTAGNQPQHF | TGTGCCAGTACGACGGCTGGCAATCAGCCCCAGCATTTT
TRBJ1-1 | - | - | TRBV27 | CASAPRALSRAEAFF | TGTGCCAGCGCTCCCCGGGCCCTAAGTCGGGCTGAAGCTTTCTTT
TRBJ2-1 | - | - | TRBV7-8 | CASSFTRSDNEQFF | TGTGCCAGCAGTTTCACTAGATCGGACAATGAGCAGTTCTTC
TRBJ1-4 | - | - | TRBV4-3 | CASSQDFRGGEEKLFF | TGCGCCAGCAGCCAAGATTTTAGGGGCGGGGAGGAAAAACTGTTTTTT
TRBJ2-3 | - | TRBD2 | TRBV9 | CASSTTSGRSGDTQYF | TGTGCCAGCAGCACGACTAGCGGGAGATCTGGGGATACGCAGTATTTT
TRBJ2-2 | - | - | TRBV7-8 | CASSHSPQGYTGELFF | TGTGCCAGCAGCCATTCCCCCCAGGGGTACACCGGGGAGCTGTTTTTT
TRBJ2-3 | medium-sized | - | TRBV4-2 | CASSPSFGTDTQYF | TGTGCCAGCAGCCCCAGTTTTGGCACAGATACGCAGTATTTT
TRBJ1-1 | - | - | TRBV28 | CASSLKSEAFF | TGTGCCAGCAGTTTAAAAAGTGAAGCTTTCTTT
TRBJ1-5 | - | - | TRBV28 | CASSLRGGQPQHF | TGTGCCAGCAGCTTACGGGGGGGCCAGCCCCAGCATTTT
TRBJ2-2 | - | - | TRBV5-8 | CASSYYRVTGELFF | TGTGCCAGCAGCTATTACCGGGTGACCGGGGAGCTGTTTTTT
TRBJ2-2 | - | - | TRBV9 | CASSVGASGELFF | TGTGCCAGCAGCGTAGGAGCGAGCGGGGAGCTGTTTTTT
TRBJ1-6 | - | - | TRBV28 | CASSFVGLILHF | TGTGCCAGCAGTTTTGTCGGCCTTATCCTCCACTTT
TRBJ2-7 | - | - | TRBV27 | CASSLGGVSYEQYF | TGTGCCAGCAGTTTAGGCGGCGTTTCCTACGAGCAGTACTTC
TRBJ2-5 | - | - | TRBV21-1 | CASSKPGHLGETQYF | TGTGCCAGCAGCAAACCGGGACACCTGGGGGAGACCCAGTACTTC
TRBJ2-2 | - | - | TRBV6-6 | CASVGTGELFF | TGTGCCAGCGTCGGAACAGGGGAGCTGTTTTTT
TRBJ2-1 | - | - | TRBV10-3 | CAISSAYNEQFF | TGTGCCATCAGTTCAGCCTACAATGAGCAGTTCTTC
TRBJ1-1 | - | - | TRBV27 | CASSFGASAEAFF | TGTGCCAGCAGTTTCGGAGCGTCCGCTGAAGCTTTCTTT
TRBJ1-4 | - | TRBD1 | TRBV7-8 | CASSEKQGRREKLFF | TGTGCCAGCAGCGAAAAACAGGGGAGACGTGAAAAACTGTTTTTT
TRBJ1-1 | - | TRBD1 | TRBV19 | CASSLLSGGNTEAFF | TGTGCCAGTAGTCTACTCTCAGGGGGCAACACTGAAGCTTTCTTT
TRBJ1-4 | once | TRBD1 | TRBV7-9 | CASSGTGGGNEKLFF | TGTGCCAGCAGCGGAACAGGGGGCGGCAATGAAAAACTGTTTTTT
TRBJ2-3 | - | - | TRBV19 | CASRDGGQNTQYF | TGTGCCAGTCGGGACGGCGGTCAAAATACGCAGTATTTT
TRBJ1-5 | - | TRBD1 | TRBV5-1 | CANPRQGTREPQHF | TGCGCCAACCCTCGACAGGGGACGAGGGAGCCCCAGCATTTT
TRBJ1-1 | - | - | TRBV27 | CASSLWAEPRAEAFF | TGTGCCAGCAGTTTATGGGCCGAGCCCAGGGCTGAAGCTTTCTTT